Below, 22 T cell receptor beta chains from the same sample are listed, as sequenced in a study of read filtering for tumor transcriptome and immune sequencing (dated by TCRdb to the early 2020s). The sample was run on an Illumina HiSeq 4000. Starting from roughly 410 ng RNA, TCR libraries were constructed with the Immunoverse kit using molecular barcoded adaptors that cover the alpha/delta and beta/gamma chains. TCRdb trimmed the raw reads at Q25, called clones with MiXCR and kept productive beta chains. Each CDR3 protein gets just one entry, which takes the most common genes and DNA from the rows behind it. This sample has approximately 40,000 distinct CDR3 sequences in its table, and about 15% of those were observed once. Around 19% of the sample is held by the ten biggest clonotypes. The sequenced sample was a population of CD138-negative cells sorted from bone marrow. Sample cell subset or site, as interpreted from the label and publication: bone marrow mononuclear cells depleted of CD138+ plasma/myeloma cells by negative magnetic selection. The receptor source for this set is a donor aged 40 or older with multiple myeloma.

This clonotype appeared many times. The chain combines TRBV7-3 with TRBJ1-6, with TRBD1 matching 8 bases. The junction had 1 base not matched to a gene; V was cut back by 2 bases and J by 7 bases. Germline CDR1 reads SGHTA; CDR2 reads FQGTGA. The CDR3 totals 14 residues. The CDR3 coding sequence is TGTGCCAGCAGCTTACAGGGGGCCAATTCACCCCTCCACTTT. It codes for CASSLQGANSPLHF.

As regards this clonotype: The junction and the germline gene differ at one end; a read error may be behind it. The chain is built from TRBV6-5 and TRBJ2-5; D may be TRBD1 or TRBD2 (6 bases each). The CDR3 is 15 amino acids. Germline lookup yields CDR1 MNHEY and CDR2 SVGAGI. CDR3 sequence reads: CASSYRRGYQETQCF. The CDR3 DNA follows: TGTGCCAGCAGTTACAGGAGGGGGTACCAAGAGACCCAGTGCTTC.

This clonotype showed up just a few times. The gene calls are TRBV6-2 or TRBV6-3 and TRBJ1-1, with 7 bases matching TRBD1. The CDR3 length is 17 residues. Trimming cost V 4 bases and J 2 bases; bases outside gene matches: 13. The germline gives CDR1 MNHEY, CDR2 SVGEGT. The CDR3 here is CASSSPIGDSFNTEAFF. In DNA form, the CDR3 reads TGTGCCAGCAGTTCCCCTATCGGGGACAGTTTTAACACTGAAGCTTTCTTT.

This clonotype was detected ten times or more. The chain recombines TRBV7-2 with TRBJ1-5, with 7 bases fitting TRBD1. With V trimmed by 5 bases and J by 0 bases, 10 bases remained unmatched. The CDR3 consists of 17 residues. Germline CDR1 SGHTA, CDR2 FQGNSA. DNA of the CDR3: TGTGCCAGCAGCGAATTACCGGGACAGAATAGCAATCAGCCCCAGCATTTT. Protein product: CASSELPGQNSNQPQHF.

Worth noting for this clonotype: A junction boundary mismatches the germline segment, possibly from a read error. J is TRBJ2-1 and V is TRBV5-1; no reliable D call. This CDR3 has 14 amino acids. Germline V gene lookup returns CDR1 SGHRS and CDR2 YFSETQ. The CDR3 DNA is TGCGCCAGCAGCTTGGGCACAGCCATCATTGAGCAGCCCTTC. This gives the protein CASSLGTAIIEQPF.

In its sample, this clonotype was seen many times. The rearrangement joins TRBV28 to TRBJ1-5, with 9 bases fitting TRBD1. With V trimmed by 6 bases and J by 6 bases, 9 bases remained unmatched. There are 15 residues in the CDR3. Germline CDR1 reads MDHEN; CDR2 reads SYDVKM. CDR3 protein: CASRIPGQGLQPQHF. The CDR3 coding sequence is TGTGCCAGCAGAATTCCGGGACAGGGTCTTCAGCCCCAGCATTTT.

Comment on this clonotype: At one end, the junction sequence differs from germline, possibly due to a read error. The rearrangement links TRBV9 to TRBJ1-1; D possibly corresponds to TRBD1 (5 bases). The germline CDR1 and CDR2 sequences are SGDLS and YYNGEE. The CDR3 consists of 15 residues. The CDR3 protein is CVSSGGDVLNTEAFF. As DNA, the CDR3 is TGTGTCAGCAGCGGAGGGGACGTCCTGAACACTGAAGCTTTCTTT.

This clonotype appeared many times. V is TRBV11-2 and J is TRBJ2-1, with no clear D. V lost 7 bases to trimming and J lost 2 bases, with 15 bases between them. From germline, CDR1 is SGHAT and CDR2 FQNNGV. The CDR3 covers 15 residues. CDR3 nucleotides: TGTGCCAGCACCGAACCCCTAGGGCCCTACAATGAGCAGTTCTTC. Protein sequence: CASTEPLGPYNEQFF. The full variable domain, in which reference TRBV11-2 and TRBJ2-1 provide the parts outside the CDR3, is EAGVAQSPRYKIIEKRQSVAFWCNPISGHATLYWYQQILGQGPKLLIQFQNNGVVDDSQLPKDRFSAERLKGVDSTLKIQPAKLEDSAVYLCASTEPLGPYNEQFFGPGTRLTVL.

Ten or more counts support this clonotype. The chain uses TRBV7-3 and TRBJ2-1, with 9 positions matching TRBD1. V was pared by 5 bases and J by 8 bases, with 4 bases of the junction left unmatched. CDR3 size: 13 residues. Germline CDR1 is SGHTA and CDR2 is FQGTGA. CDR3 nucleotide sequence: TGTGCCAGCAGCCCGGGACAGGGCTATGAGCAGTTCTTC. It yields the protein CASSPGQGYEQFF. The full variable domain, completed using reference TRBV7-3 and TRBJ2-1, is GAGVSQTPSNKVTEKGKYVELRCDPISGHTALYWYRQSLGQGPEFLIYFQGTGAADDSGLPNDRFFAVRPEGSVSTLKIQRTERGDSAVYLCASSPGQGYEQFFGPGTRLTVL.

This clonotype was observed at least ten times. The chain uses TRBV7-9 and TRBJ1-4; possible D gene TRBD1, 5 bases. Germline CDR1 reads SEHNR; CDR2 reads FQNEAQ (reference sequence). The CDR3 sequence is 17 residues long. V gave up 6 bases and J gave up 5 bases, with 22 bases separating them. CDR3 amino acids: CASRIGEPGRRNEKLFF. CDR3 coding DNA: TGTGCCAGCAGAATAGGGGAACCAGGGCGAAGAAATGAAAAACTGTTTTTT.

In its sample, this clonotype was seen many times. V usage is TRBV6-2 or TRBV6-3 and J usage is TRBJ2-7; D not resolved. V dropped 5 bases and J dropped 7 bases, with 18 bases sitting between them. CDR3 length: 14 amino acids. CDR1 and CDR2 (germline): MNHEY, SVGEGT. The CDR3 protein is CASSGNGEDREQYF. The CDR3, as DNA: TGTGCCAGCAGTGGGAACGGAGAGGATCGGGAGCAGTACTTC.

On this clonotype itself: It may be a read error: a sequence one base away is much more abundant. The chain uses TRBV20-1 and TRBJ2-3, with D possibly TRBD2 on 6 matching bases. From germline, CDR1 is DFQATT and CDR2 SNEGSKA (reference sequence). Between the trimmed V and J ends, which lost 5 bases and 3 bases, there was a span of 12 bases. The CDR3 covers 13 residues. The CDR3 sequence: CSAGNRETDTQYF. The CDR3 DNA is TGCAGTGCTGGAAACCGGGAGACAGATACGCAGTATTTT.

This clonotype has a handful of counts. It may be a read error: a sequence one base away is much more abundant. The chain joins TRBV11-2 to TRBJ2-5; D may be TRBD2 (5 bases). Germline CDR1 SGHAT, CDR2 FQNNGV. This CDR3 spans 13 amino acids. CDR3 sequence reads: CASSLGMGESQYF. In DNA form, the CDR3 reads TGTGCCAGCAGCTTAGGGATGGGAGAGTCCCAGTACTTC.

This clonotype has ten or more counts. The CDR3 is CASSLFTQPQHF. CDR3 in DNA: TGTGCCAGCAGTTTATTCACTCAGCCCCAGCATTTT. The V and J genes are TRBV28 and TRBJ1-5; D is uncertain. V was pared by 1 base and J by 6 bases, with 4 bases between. This CDR3 is built from 12 residues. Germline V gene data show CDR1 as MDHEN and CDR2 as SYDVKM. The variable domain in full, completed from reference TRBV28 and TRBJ1-5, reads DVKVTQSSRYLVKRTGEKVFLECVQDMDHENMFWYRQDPGLGLRLIYFSYDVKMKEKGDIPEGYSVSREKKERFSLILESASTNQTSMYLCASSLFTQPQHFGDGTRLSIL.

The chain uses TRBV6-1 and TRBJ2-7; the match to TRBD1 covers 8 bases. The trim removed 1 base at V and 5 bases at J, leaving 7 bases unmatched. The CDR3 sequence is 15 residues long. In germline, CDR1 is MNHNS, CDR2 SASEGT. CDR3 sequence (DNA): TGTGCCAGCAGTGAAGGTGTCGGCAGGGGGCACGAGCAGTACTTC. This gives the protein CASSEGVGRGHEQYF.

A note on this clonotype: This likely traces to a read error, being one base from a far larger clone. The CDR3 region is CASSPAWDKNTEAFF. The CDR3 bases are TGTGCCAGCAGCCCTGCTTGGGACAAGAACACTGAAGCTTTCTTT. The V gene is TRBV7-2, the J gene TRBJ1-1; the D gene is possibly TRBD1 (6 bases). V gave up 5 bases and J gave up 1 base, with 14 bases separating them. Per germline, CDR1 SGHTA and CDR2 FQGNSA. The CDR3 extends over 15 amino acids. The whole variable domain, remainder taken from reference TRBV7-2 and TRBJ1-1, is GAGVSQSPSNKVTEKGKDVELRCDPISGHTALYWYRQSLGQGLEFLIYFQGNSAPDKSGLPSDRFSAERTGGSVSTLTIQRTQQEDSAVYLCASSPAWDKNTEAFFGQGTRLTVV.

At least ten counts were recorded for this clonotype. This chain uses TRBV28 with TRBJ1-2; 9 bases match TRBD1. With V trimmed by 3 bases and J by 6 bases, 8 bases remained unmatched. Germline-derived CDR1 and CDR2 are MDHEN and SYDVKM. The CDR3 length is 15 residues. CDR3 sequence: CASSLSLQGADGYTF. CDR3 nucleotide sequence: TGTGCCAGCAGTTTGTCCCTACAGGGGGCTGATGGCTACACCTTC.

This rearrangement joins TRBV5-1 to TRBJ2-7; 7 nucleotides line up with TRBD2. The CDR3 length is 13 residues. With V trimmed by 5 bases and J by 2 bases, 4 bases remained unmatched. Germline values: CDR1 SGHRS, CDR2 YFSETQ. The chain's CDR3 is CASRNSGTYEQYF. The CDR3, as DNA: TGCGCCAGCAGGAACAGCGGGACCTACGAGCAGTACTTC.

The table lists this clonotype with many counts. The rearrangement joins TRBV7-9 to TRBJ2-2; 7 nucleotides match TRBD1. V trimming: 0 bases; J trimming: 1 base; junction bases outside the gene matches: 2. CDR3 length: 16 amino acids. Germline V lookup: CDR1 SEHNR, CDR2 FQNEAQ (reference sequence). This chain's CDR3 is CASSLAGQKNTGELFF. The CDR3 bases are TGTGCCAGCAGCTTAGCGGGACAGAAGAACACCGGGGAGCTGTTTTTT.

This clonotype was seen at least ten times. The genes are TRBV7-8 and TRBJ1-4; maybe TRBD1 (5 bases). Between the trimmed V and J ends, which lost 5 bases and 5 bases, there was a span of 18 bases. The CDR3 runs 16 residues. CDR1 and CDR2 (germline): SGHVS, FQNEAQ. In nucleotides, the CDR3 is TGTGCCAGCAGCGGCAATACCGGGACTGGGAATGAAAAACTGTTTTTT. Protein sequence: CASSGNTGTGNEKLFF.

By share, this clonotype ranks as medium-sized. J is TRBJ2-1 and V is TRBV7-2; D may be TRBD2 (7 bases). Between the trimmed V and J ends, which lost 5 bases and 1 base, there was a span of 15 bases. There are 16 residues in the CDR3. The germline V gene encodes CDR1 SGHTA and CDR2 FQGNSA. The CDR3 reads CASSAVRGASYNEQFF. The CDR3, as DNA: TGTGCCAGCAGCGCCGTTCGGGGGGCTTCCTACAATGAGCAGTTCTTC.

This clonotype has a count of ten or more. The chain carries TRBV12-3 or TRBV12-4 and TRBJ1-5, with 7 bases aligning to TRBD1. V dropped 5 bases and J dropped 5; count of bases not matched to a gene: 3. The CDR3 is 13 amino acids. Here the CDR3 reads CASSKGAYQPQHF. CDR3 coding DNA: TGTGCCAGCAGTAAGGGGGCCTATCAGCCCCAGCATTTT.